This TCR beta chain was identified in a study of cytomegalovirus exposure and HLA in healthy donors. PCR primers comprised 60 Vbeta and 13 Jbeta primers. The table came from immunoSEQ multiplex PCR; TCRdb's copy has only in-frame clones and leaves some out. The sample table includes about 50,000 clones. Trimming removed 2 bases from V and 7 bases from J; junction bases left unmatched: 9. CDR1 is SGHRS and CDR2 is YFSETQ in the germline V gene. There are 15 residues in the CDR3. This TCR was recovered from a woman aged 40 to 49 in good health and CMV-seronegative. The V and J genes are TRBV5-1 and TRBJ2-1; 7 bases match TRBD1. The sequenced sample consisted of PBMCs. The CDR3 bases are TGCGCCAGCAGCTTCCGACAGGGAACGGGGAATGAGCAGTTCTTC. As protein: CASSFRQGTGNEQFF.